The 17 T cell receptor beta chains below come from one sample, sequenced in a study of T cells expressing NK-cell markers. TCRdb re-analyzed the 5' RACE reads; it lists each CDR3 protein once, without DNA. The listing records some 390,000 distinct CDR3 sequences. Sequenced input: blood T cells: a sorted CD56 or NKG2C T cell subset, CD4+ or CD8+ T cells, or bulk PBMC T cells (not recorded which). The receptors stem from a woman between 45 and 60 years old in good health.

The chain combines TRBV5-6 with TRBJ2-7; TCRdb picks TRBD2, but there is no DNA to check that call. Germline V gives CDR1 SGHDT, CDR2 YYEEEE. This CDR3 has 18 residues. CDR3 loop: CASSRPAASGRRSYEQYF.

This chain links TRBV20-1 with TRBJ2-3. CDR1 is DFQATT and CDR2 is SNEGSKA in the germline V gene (reference sequence). CDR3 size: 14 residues. The CDR3 loop is CSARDVTSPDTQYF.

The chain joins TRBV4-1 to TRBJ2-1; the TRBD2 assignment by TCRdb is unverifiable without DNA. The germline gives CDR1 MGHRA, CDR2 YSYEKL. This CDR3 contains 14 residues. CDR3 region: CASSHPDTSPLQFF.

CDR3 region: CATSEPNRAAGYTF. The chain has TRBV24-1 and TRBJ1-2; TCRdb lists TRBD1, though no DNA is available to test this call. The CDR3 is 14 residues long. Looked up from germline, CDR1 is KGHDR and CDR2 is SFDVKD.

The CDR3 region is CASSLYPSGRAGGVTGELFF. The chain joins TRBV5-1 to TRBJ2-2; TCRdb lists TRBD2, though no DNA is available to test this call. Germline CDR1 reads SGHRS; CDR2 reads YFSETQ. The CDR3 is made up of 20 amino acids.

This chain joins TRBV7-8 and TRBJ2-3; TCRdb designates TRBD2, a call that cannot be tested without DNA. Germline V gene data show CDR1 as SGHVS and CDR2 as FQNEAQ. The CDR3 sequence is 17 residues long. CDR3 in amino acids: CASSLVMGLKATDTQYF.

This chain uses TRBV6-4 with TRBJ1-1. Germline loops: CDR1 MRHNA, CDR2 SNTAGT. The CDR3 sequence is 14 residues long. Here the CDR3 reads CASSDYAENTEAFF.

The chain combines TRBV5-1 with TRBJ2-2; TCRdb's D call, TRBD1, is unchecked because there is no DNA. The CDR3 runs 17 residues. CDR1 and CDR2 from the germline V gene are SGHRS and YFSETQ. The CDR3 reads CASSLEPRDRVTGELFF. Full variable domain (outside the CDR3, taken from reference TRBV5-1 and TRBJ2-2): KAGVTQTPRYLIKTRGQQVTLSCSPISGHRSVSWYQQTPGQGLQFLFEYFSETQRNKGNFPGRFSGRQFSNSRSEMNVSTLELGDSALYLCASSLEPRDRVTGELFFGEGSRLTVL.

V and J are TRBV12-3 or TRBV12-4 and TRBJ2-7. The CDR3 length is 14 residues. The chain's CDR3 is CASSLAPITYEQYF.

The chain has TRBV19 and TRBJ2-3; TCRdb returns TRBD1, unconfirmable since there is no DNA. The CDR3 totals 13 residues. Germline V gives CDR1 LNHDA, CDR2 SQIVND (reference sequence). The CDR3 spells CASSITGADTQYF.

The chain links TRBV5-1 to TRBJ2-1; TCRdb returns TRBD2, unconfirmable since there is no DNA. The germline V gene has CDR1 SGHRS and CDR2 YFSETQ. This CDR3 is 20 amino acids long. The CDR3 spells CASSLRLASGTPYPYNEQFF.

The chain has TRBV27 and TRBJ2-1; checking the TCRdb D call of TRBD2 is not possible without DNA. The germline V gene encodes CDR1 MNHEY and CDR2 SMNVEV (reference sequence). CDR3 length equals 15 residues. This CDR3 is CASRKRLAGDNEQFF.

The CDR3 region is CASSWRDVPGLAMAGELFF. The chain is built from TRBV5-6 and TRBJ2-2; absent DNA, TCRdb's TRBD2 call cannot be checked. Per the germline V gene, CDR1 is SGHDT and CDR2 is YYEEEE. This CDR3 region has 19 residues.

The J gene is TRBJ2-7, the V gene TRBV24-1; with no DNA, the TCRdb D assignment of TRBD1 cannot be verified. Looked up from germline, CDR1 is KGHDR and CDR2 is SFDVKD. This CDR3 has 15 amino acids. CDR3 amino acids: CATSDSPPRSGEQYF.

The J gene is TRBJ1-5, the V gene TRBV4-1. Per germline, CDR1 MGHRA and CDR2 YSYEKL. This CDR3 contains 16 residues. The CDR3 reads CASSQDLDRPNQPQHF.

The chain is built from TRBV7-8 and TRBJ2-1; the TCRdb call, TRBD2, lacks DNA for checking. This CDR3 spans 16 amino acids. Germline-derived CDR1 and CDR2 are SGHVS and FQNEAQ. CDR3 loop: CASSLPGLAGDNEQFF.

This sequence joins TRBV4-1 and TRBJ2-4; TCRdb's assignment of TRBD2 cannot be checked, as there is no DNA. The CDR3 is made up of 15 amino acids. The germline gives CDR1 MGHRA, CDR2 YSYEKL. CDR3 sequence reads: CASSQDDAGINIQYF.